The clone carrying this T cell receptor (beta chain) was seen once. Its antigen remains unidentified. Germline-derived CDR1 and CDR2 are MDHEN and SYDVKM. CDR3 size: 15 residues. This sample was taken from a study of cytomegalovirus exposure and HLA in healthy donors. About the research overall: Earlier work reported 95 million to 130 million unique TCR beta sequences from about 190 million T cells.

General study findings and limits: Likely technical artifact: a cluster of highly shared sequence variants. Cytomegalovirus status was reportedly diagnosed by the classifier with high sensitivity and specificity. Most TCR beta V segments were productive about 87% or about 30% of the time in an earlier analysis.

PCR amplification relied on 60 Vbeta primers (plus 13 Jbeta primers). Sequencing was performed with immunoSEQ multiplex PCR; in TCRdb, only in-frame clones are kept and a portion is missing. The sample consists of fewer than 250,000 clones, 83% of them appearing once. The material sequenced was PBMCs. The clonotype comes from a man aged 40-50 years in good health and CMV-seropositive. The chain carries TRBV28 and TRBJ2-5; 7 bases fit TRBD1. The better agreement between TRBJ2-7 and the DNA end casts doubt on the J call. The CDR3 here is CASSISRGKRNEQYF. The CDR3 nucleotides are TGTGCCAGCAGCATTTCCAGGGGGAAGAGGAACGAGCAGTACTTC.